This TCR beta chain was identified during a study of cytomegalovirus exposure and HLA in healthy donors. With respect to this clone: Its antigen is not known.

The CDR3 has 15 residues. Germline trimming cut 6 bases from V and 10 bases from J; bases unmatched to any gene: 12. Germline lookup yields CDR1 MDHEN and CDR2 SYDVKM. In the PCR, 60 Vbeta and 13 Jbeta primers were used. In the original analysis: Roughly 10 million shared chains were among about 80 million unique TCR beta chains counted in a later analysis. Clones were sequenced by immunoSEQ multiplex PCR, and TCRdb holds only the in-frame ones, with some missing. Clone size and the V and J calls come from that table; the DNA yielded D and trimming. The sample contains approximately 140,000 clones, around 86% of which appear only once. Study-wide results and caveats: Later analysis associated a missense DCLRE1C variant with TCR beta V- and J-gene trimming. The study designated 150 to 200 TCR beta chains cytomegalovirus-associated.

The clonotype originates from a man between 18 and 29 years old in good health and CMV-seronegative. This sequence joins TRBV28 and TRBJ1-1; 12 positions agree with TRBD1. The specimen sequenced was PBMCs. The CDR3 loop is CASSQTGTGGFGAFF. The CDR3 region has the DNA TGTGCCAGCAGCCAAACCGGGACAGGGGGCTTTGGAGCTTTCTTT.